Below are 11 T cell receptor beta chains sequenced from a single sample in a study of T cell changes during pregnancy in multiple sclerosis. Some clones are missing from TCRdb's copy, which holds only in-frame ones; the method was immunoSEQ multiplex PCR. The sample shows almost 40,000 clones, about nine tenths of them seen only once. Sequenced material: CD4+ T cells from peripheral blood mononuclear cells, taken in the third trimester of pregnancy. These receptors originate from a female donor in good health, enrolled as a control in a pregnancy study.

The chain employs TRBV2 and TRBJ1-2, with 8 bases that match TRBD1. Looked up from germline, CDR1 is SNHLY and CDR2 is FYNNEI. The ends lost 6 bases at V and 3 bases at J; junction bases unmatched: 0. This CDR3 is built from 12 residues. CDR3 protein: CASRQGDYGYTF. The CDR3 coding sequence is TGTGCCAGCAGACAGGGGGACTATGGCTACACCTTC.

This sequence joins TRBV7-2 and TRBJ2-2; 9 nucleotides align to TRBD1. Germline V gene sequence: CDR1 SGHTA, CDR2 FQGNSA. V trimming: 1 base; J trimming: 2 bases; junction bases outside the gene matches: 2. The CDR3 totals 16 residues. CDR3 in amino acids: CASSLGGQGNTGELFF. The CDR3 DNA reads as TGTGCCAGCAGCTTAGGGGGACAGGGCAACACCGGGGAGCTGTTTTTT.

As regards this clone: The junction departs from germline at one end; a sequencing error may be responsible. The CDR3: CASSLAGGNTGELFF. The CDR3 coding sequence is TGTGCCAGCAGCCTAGCGGGGGGGAACACCGGGGAGCTGTTTTTT. The rearrangement joins TRBV7-2 to TRBJ2-2, with TRBD2 matching 11 bases. Germline-derived CDR1 and CDR2 are SGHTA and FQGNSA. The CDR3 is made up of 15 amino acids.

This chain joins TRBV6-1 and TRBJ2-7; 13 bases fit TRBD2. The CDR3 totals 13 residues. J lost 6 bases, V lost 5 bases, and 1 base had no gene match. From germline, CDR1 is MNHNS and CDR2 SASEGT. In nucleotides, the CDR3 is TGTGCCAGCAGTTGGACTAGCGGGAGCGAGCAGTACTTC. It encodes CASSWTSGSEQYF.

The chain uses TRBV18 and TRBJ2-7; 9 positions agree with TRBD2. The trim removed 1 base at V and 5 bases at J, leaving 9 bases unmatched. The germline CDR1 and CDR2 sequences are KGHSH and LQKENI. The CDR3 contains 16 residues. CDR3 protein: CASSPHPPAGGNEQYF. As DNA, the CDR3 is TGTGCCAGCTCACCACATCCCCCAGCGGGAGGAAACGAGCAGTACTTC.

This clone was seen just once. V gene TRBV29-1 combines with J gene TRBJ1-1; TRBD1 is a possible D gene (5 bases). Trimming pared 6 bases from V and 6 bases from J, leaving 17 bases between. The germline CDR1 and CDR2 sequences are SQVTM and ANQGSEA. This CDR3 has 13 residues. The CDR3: CSVHSRQKSEAFF. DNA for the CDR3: TGCAGCGTCCACTCTCGACAGAAATCTGAAGCTTTCTTT.

In DNA form, the CDR3 reads TGCGCCAGCAGCTTGGGGCTAGCGGGAGGCAACACCGGGGAGCTGTTTTTT. Residues: CASSLGLAGGNTGELFF. The V and J genes are TRBV5-1 and TRBJ2-2; 11 positions match TRBD2. The CDR3 consists of 17 residues. Germline CDR1 reads SGHRS; CDR2 reads YFSETQ. Losses at the gene ends were 0 bases for V and 2 bases for J; bases not matched to a gene: 3.

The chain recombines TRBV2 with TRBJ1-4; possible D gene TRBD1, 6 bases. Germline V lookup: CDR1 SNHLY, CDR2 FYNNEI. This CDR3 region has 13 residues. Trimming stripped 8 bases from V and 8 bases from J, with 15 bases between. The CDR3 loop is CASCRGMEEKLFF. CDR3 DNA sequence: TGTGCCAGCTGCAGGGGCATGGAGGAAAAACTGTTTTTT.

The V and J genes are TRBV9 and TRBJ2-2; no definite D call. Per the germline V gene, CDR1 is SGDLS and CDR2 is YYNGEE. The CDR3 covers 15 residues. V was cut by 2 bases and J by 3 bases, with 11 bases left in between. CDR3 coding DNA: TGTGCCAGCAGCGTCGTTGCCCGGGACACCGGGGAGCTGTTTTTT. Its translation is CASSVVARDTGELFF.

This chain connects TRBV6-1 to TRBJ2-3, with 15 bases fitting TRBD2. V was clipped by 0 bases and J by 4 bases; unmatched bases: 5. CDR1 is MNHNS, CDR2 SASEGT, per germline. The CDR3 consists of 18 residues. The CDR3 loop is CASSEARTSGGDADTQYF. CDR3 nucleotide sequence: TGTGCCAGCAGTGAAGCGAGGACTAGCGGGGGGGATGCAGATACGCAGTATTTT.

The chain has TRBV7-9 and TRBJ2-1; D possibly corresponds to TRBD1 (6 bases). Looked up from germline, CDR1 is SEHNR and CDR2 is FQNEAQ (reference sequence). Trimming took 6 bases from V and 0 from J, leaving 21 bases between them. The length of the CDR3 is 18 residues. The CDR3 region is CASSPGAKDLSSYNEQFF. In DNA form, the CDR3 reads TGTGCCAGCAGTCCAGGGGCCAAGGACTTGAGCTCCTACAATGAGCAGTTCTTC.